These 26 T cell receptor beta chains originate from one sample sequenced in a study of T cell changes during pregnancy in multiple sclerosis. Sequenced by immunoSEQ multiplex PCR; TCRdb stores in-frame clones only, minus some. Among some 68,000 clones listed, roughly 90% were seen once. Sequencing was performed on peripheral blood, taken in the second trimester of pregnancy. These receptors all stem from a female donor with multiple sclerosis, enrolled in a pregnancy study.

This clone was seen only a few times. The CDR3 loop reads CASSPNRDGYGYTF. CDR3 in DNA: TGTGCCAGCTCACCCAACAGGGATGGCTATGGCTACACCTTC. V is TRBV18 and J is TRBJ1-2, with D maybe TRBD1 (6 bases). The CDR3 consists of 14 residues. V lost 3 bases, J lost 4 bases, and 12 bases lay in between. Germline-derived CDR1 and CDR2 are KGHSH and LQKENI.

This chain joins TRBV27 and TRBJ2-5; tentatively, D is TRBD1 (6 bases). V gave up 6 bases and J gave up 5 bases, with 16 bases separating them. The germline CDR1 and CDR2 sequences are MNHEY and SMNVEV (reference sequence). This CDR3 contains 14 residues. The chain's CDR3 is CASSPFSRGETQYF. DNA of the CDR3: TGTGCCAGCAGCCCATTTTCTAGGGGGGAGACCCAGTACTTC.

The chain joins TRBV10-3 to TRBJ1-5; 8 nucleotides line up with TRBD1. Trimming took 0 bases from V and 6 from J; bases not matched to a gene: 4. Germline V CDR1 and CDR2: ENHRY, SYGVKD. The CDR3 spans 15 residues. CDR3: CAISESQGASQPQHF. The CDR3 nucleotides are TGTGCCATCAGTGAGTCCCAGGGGGCTAGTCAGCCCCAGCATTTT.

The chain recombines TRBV19 with TRBJ1-4; 7 bases fit TRBD1. Trimming at V came to 5 bases and at J to 0 bases, leaving 3 bases not matched to a gene. Germline V gene lookup returns CDR1 LNHDA and CDR2 SQIVND (reference sequence). This CDR3 is built from 15 residues. The CDR3, as DNA: TGTGCCAGTAGTGCACAGGGGTCAACTAATGAAAAACTGTTTTTT. Encoded protein: CASSAQGSTNEKLFF.

The genes are TRBV2 and TRBJ2-3, with TRBD2 as a possible D gene (7 bases). This CDR3 is built from 15 residues. The germline V gene has CDR1 SNHLY and CDR2 FYNNEI. V lost 11 bases and J lost 5, with 23 bases in between. The CDR3 DNA reads as TGTGCCGGATGGGGGGGCAGGGGAGTTGTAGATACGCAGTATTTT. Its protein product is CAGWGGRGVVDTQYF. The full variable domain, rest sourced from reference TRBV2 and TRBJ2-3, is EPEVTQTPSHQVTQMGQEVILRCVPISNHLYFYWYRQILGQKVEFLVSFYNNEISEKSEIFDDQFSVERPDGSNFTLKIRSTKLEDSAMYFCAGWGGRGVVDTQYFGPGTRLTVL.

With respect to this clone: Germline is not matched at one junction end, which may reflect a read error. The chain employs TRBV15 and TRBJ1-2, with 8 bases fitting TRBD1. Germline CDR1 and CDR2: LNHNV and YYDKDF (reference sequence). CDR3 size: 14 residues. The CDR3 bases are TGTGCCACTAGCAGGGGGCCCTCTACTATTGGCTACACCTTC. Amino acid sequence: CATSRGPSTIGYTF.

CDR3 region: CASRRGGARGDSPLHF. The CDR3 DNA is TGTGCCAGTAGGCGGGGGGGCGCGAGAGGGGATTCACCCCTCCACTTT. The chain joins TRBV19 to TRBJ1-6; D possibly corresponds to TRBD1 (6 bases). The CDR3 has 16 residues. Trimming took 6 bases from V and 8 from J, leaving 20 bases between them. Germline V gene lookup returns CDR1 LNHDA and CDR2 SQIVND (reference sequence). The full variable domain, in which reference TRBV19 and TRBJ1-6 provide the parts outside the CDR3, is DGGITQSPKYLFRKEGQNVTLSCEQNLNHDAMYWYRQDPGQGLRLIYYSQIVNDFQKGDIAEGYSVSREKKESFPLTVTSAQKNPTAFYLCASRRGGARGDSPLHFGNGTRLTVT.

The CDR3 loop reads CASRRTGGDSNGYTF. The CDR3 DNA reads TGTGCCAGCAGGCGAACAGGGGGCGACTCGAATGGCTACACCTTC. This sequence joins TRBV6-5 and TRBJ1-2, with 9 bases fitting TRBD1. Unmatched junction bases numbered 11, after V lost 6 bases and J lost 6 bases. This CDR3 is 15 amino acids long. The germline V gene encodes CDR1 MNHEY and CDR2 SVGAGI.

This chain links TRBV9 with TRBJ2-1; TRBD2 aligns across 13 bases. The CDR3 loop spans 17 amino acids. The V gene end was trimmed by 2 bases and the J gene end by 5 bases; junction bases not matched to a gene: 7. Germline CDR1 SGDLS, CDR2 YYNGEE. In DNA form, the CDR3 reads TGTGCCAGCAGCGTGGGACTAGCGGGATCTTCAAACAATGAGCAGTTCTTC. Its protein product is CASSVGLAGSSNNEQFF.

The chain employs TRBV7-3 and TRBJ2-3; D is undetermined. The CDR3 totals 12 residues. V was trimmed by 5 bases and J by 8 bases, leaving 11 bases between them. Germline lookup yields CDR1 SGHTA and CDR2 FQGTGA. CDR3 DNA sequence: TGTGCCAGCAGCCCTCCCCGAGGTACGCAGTATTTT. Its protein product is CASSPPRGTQYF.

V and J are TRBV7-9 and TRBJ1-1, with D possibly matching TRBD1 (6 bases). Trimming took off 6 bases at V and 1 base at J, with 18 bases between the two ends. The CDR3 has 16 amino acids. Germline V lookup: CDR1 SEHNR, CDR2 FQNEAQ (reference sequence). The CDR3 bases are TGTGCCAGCAGTCATGCTACAGGGAAGGAGAACACTGAAGCTTTCTTT. Protein sequence: CASSHATGKENTEAFF.

The V and J genes are TRBV7-8 and TRBJ1-1; D is uncertain. The length of the CDR3 is 15 residues. Germline-derived CDR1 and CDR2 are SGHVS and FQNEAQ. Trimming removed 5 bases at V and 0 bases at J, with 13 bases between. The CDR3 coding sequence is TGTGCCAGCAGCGCCCAAACAGCCCTGAACACTGAAGCTTTCTTT. Protein sequence: CASSAQTALNTEAFF.

V gene TRBV11-2 combines with J gene TRBJ2-6; D uncertain. The CDR3 has 17 amino acids. The germline gives CDR1 SGHAT, CDR2 FQNNGV. Trimming shortened V by 2 bases and J by 0 bases, and 11 bases separated the two germline ends. CDR3 amino acids: CASSLHPLGSGANVLTF. For the CDR3, the DNA is TGTGCCAGCAGCTTACACCCCCTCGGCTCTGGGGCCAACGTCCTGACTTTC.

This CDR3 is CASSLATGADTQYF. The CDR3 region has the DNA TGCGCCAGCAGCTTGGCTACAGGGGCAGATACGCAGTATTTT. V usage is TRBV5-1 and J usage is TRBJ2-3; 7 bases are a match to TRBD1. J lost 4 bases, V lost 0 bases, and 2 bases had no gene match. This CDR3 spans 14 amino acids. Germline-derived CDR1 and CDR2 are SGHRS and YFSETQ.

The V and J genes are TRBV13 and TRBJ2-7; a weak D match, TRBD1 (6 bases). Germline assignment: CDR1 PRHDT and CDR2 FYEKMQ (reference sequence). The CDR3 covers 15 residues. V was trimmed by 5 bases and J by 0 bases, leaving 14 bases between them. This CDR3 reads CASSQQGLYSYEQYF. CDR3 bases: TGTGCCAGCAGCCAGCAGGGGCTCTACTCCTACGAGCAGTACTTC.

J is TRBJ2-4 and V is TRBV27; D is possibly TRBD2 (5 bases). Per germline, CDR1 MNHEY and CDR2 SMNVEV (reference sequence). Trimming left V 7 bases short and J 9 bases short, with 10 bases between. This CDR3 spans 11 amino acids. The DNA of the CDR3 is TGTGCCAGCATCGAGGGAAGCATTCAGTACTTC. Amino acids: CASIEGSIQYF.

The rearrangement joins TRBV15 to TRBJ1-2; 8 bases map to TRBD1. The germline CDR1 and CDR2 sequences are LNHNV and YYDKDF (reference sequence). The CDR3 spans 15 residues. Unmatched junction bases numbered 7, after V lost 0 bases and J lost 7 bases. CDR3 loop: CATSRDLTGEAGYTF. The CDR3 coding sequence is TGTGCCACCAGCAGAGATCTGACAGGGGAGGCTGGCTACACCTTC.

The rearrangement joins TRBV2 to TRBJ1-2; 8 nucleotides agree with TRBD1. The V segment lost 6 bases and the J segment 4 bases; nucleotides outside the gene matches: 4. Germline values: CDR1 SNHLY, CDR2 FYNNEI. The CDR3 is 13 amino acids. The CDR3 DNA reads TGTGCCAGCAGCCTGACAGGGGCCTATGGCTACACCTTC. As protein: CASSLTGAYGYTF.

The gene calls are TRBV7-2 and TRBJ2-5; 13 nucleotides agree with TRBD2. The V gene end was trimmed by 7 bases and the J gene end by 4 bases; junction bases not matched to a gene: 9. CDR3 length equals 16 residues. CDR1 and CDR2 from the germline V gene are SGHTA and FQGNSA. CDR3 protein: CASIRLAGGRGETQYF. The CDR3 nucleotides are TGTGCCAGCATCAGACTAGCGGGGGGCCGGGGAGAGACCCAGTACTTC.

The chain joins TRBV5-1 to TRBJ2-3, with 10 bases matching TRBD2. This CDR3 region has 18 residues. The germline V gene encodes CDR1 SGHRS and CDR2 YFSETQ. With 4 bases clipped from V and 2 bases from J, the junction kept 13 bases outside the gene matches. The CDR3 nucleotides are TGCGCCAGCAGCCCAAACGAAACTAGCGGGGCGGACACAGATACGCAGTATTTT. Translated: CASSPNETSGADTDTQYF.

The chain uses TRBV5-6 and TRBJ1-4, with 8 bases identical to TRBD1. This CDR3 comprises 15 residues. Germline assignment: CDR1 SGHDT and CDR2 YYEEEE. Trimming cost V 4 bases and J 6 bases; bases outside gene matches: 8. CDR3 DNA: TGTGCCAGCAGCGTTGAGGGCAGGGGGCATGAAAAACTGTTTTTT. It is translated as CASSVEGRGHEKLFF.

This chain joins TRBV6-4 and TRBJ2-3, with 9 positions matching TRBD2. The germline gives CDR1 MRHNA, CDR2 SNTAGT. The V gene end was trimmed by 4 bases and the J gene end by 0 bases; junction bases not matched to a gene: 5. The CDR3 runs to 16 residues. CDR3 sequence reads: CASSAASGKSTDTQYF. CDR3 sequence (DNA): TGTGCCAGCAGTGCGGCTAGCGGGAAAAGCACAGATACGCAGTATTTT.

The genes are TRBV30 and TRBJ1-4; TRBD1 matches 7 bases. The V segment lost 4 bases and the J segment 5 bases; nucleotides outside the gene matches: 7. This CDR3 spans 14 amino acids. Germline CDR1 GTSNPN, CDR2 SVGIG (reference sequence). The CDR3 coding sequence is TGTGCCTGGAATGAGGCAGGGGGAAATGAAAAACTGTTTTTT. It is translated as CAWNEAGGNEKLFF. The variable domain in full, with the rest retrieved from reference TRBV30 and TRBJ1-4, is SQTIHQWPATLVQPVGSPLSLECTVEGTSNPNLYWYRQAAGRGLQLLFYSVGIGQISSEVPQNLSASRPQDRQFILSSKKLLLSDSGFYLCAWNEAGGNEKLFFGSGTQLSVL.

This chain uses TRBV7-3 with TRBJ2-1; a possible D gene is TRBD2 (6 bases). The CDR3 is 12 amino acids. Germline V gene data show CDR1 as SGHTA and CDR2 as FQGTGA. V was pared by 3 bases and J by 13 bases, with 13 bases between. The CDR3 reads CASSFDGGKQFF. As DNA, the CDR3 is TGTGCCAGCAGCTTCGATGGAGGGAAACAGTTCTTC.

This clone was observed a handful of times. The J gene is TRBJ2-2, the V gene TRBV7-6, with a possible D match to TRBD1 (5 bases). The germline V and J ends were trimmed by 1 base and 7 bases, with 13 bases remaining between them. CDR3 length: 15 amino acids. Germline CDR1 and CDR2: SGHVS and FNYEAQ. The DNA of the CDR3 is TGTGCCAGCAGCTTAGGGCAGGGTGGTATCGGGGAGCTGTTTTTT. The encoded protein is CASSLGQGGIGELFF.

This clone was observed a single time. CDR3 sequence: CATSRGGMNTEAFF. The CDR3 DNA reads as TGTGCCACCAGCAGAGGGGGCATGAACACTGAAGCTTTCTTT. The chain has TRBV15 and TRBJ1-1; D is possibly TRBD1 (5 bases). Trimming cost V 1 base and J 0 bases, with 6 bases left between them. The CDR3 is 14 amino acids. From germline, CDR1 is LNHNV and CDR2 YYDKDF (reference sequence).